The 27 T cell receptor beta chains given below trace back to one sample, sequenced in a study of blood T cells in healthy people across ages (dated by TCRdb to between 2014 and 2017). Receptors were amplified or captured by 5' RACE. The reads were generated on an Illumina HiSeq 2500. A second PCR of about 6 to 12 cycles was run with a J-beta primer mix and a sample-barcoded 5' primer. Starting from the raw public reads, TCRdb applied fastp trimming at Q25, assembled clones with MiXCR and retained in-frame beta chains. Identical CDR3 proteins give one entry, which carries the most common genes and DNA. This sample comprises roughly 900,000 distinct CDR3 sequences, about 28% of them detected only once. 17% of the sample belongs to the ten largest clones. The sequenced sample consisted of blood. The origin of the receptors is a woman older than 75 in good health.

There are many counts of this clonotype. The chain couples TRBV7-9 to TRBJ2-7; 9 bases are a match to TRBD1. V dropped 10 bases and J dropped 3; count of bases not matched to a gene: 4. The CDR3 sequence is 12 residues long. Germline loops: CDR1 SEHNR, CDR2 FQNEAQ (reference sequence). Here the CDR3 DNA reads TGTGCCACCGGGACAGGGTACTACGAGCAGTACTTC. The encoded protein is CATGTGYYEQYF.

In this sample, this clonotype turned up many times. The chain couples TRBV27 to TRBJ1-6; D call uncertain. Germline V CDR1 and CDR2: MNHEY, SMNVEV (reference sequence). V lost 2 bases and J 6 bases, leaving 8 bases between the germline ends. The CDR3 totals 14 residues. The CDR3 DNA reads TGTGCCAGCAGTTTAGTGGCTGGTAATTCACCCCTCCACTTT. Residues: CASSLVAGNSPLHF.

As to this clonotype: This could be a read error, since a much larger clone is one nucleotide away. The gene calls are TRBV27 and TRBJ2-1; D not certain. The germline gives CDR1 MNHEY, CDR2 SMNVEV (reference sequence). The CDR3 covers 13 residues. The CDR3 spells CTSSLFRYNEQFF. DNA of the CDR3: TGTACCAGCAGTTTATTCCGCTACAATGAGCAGTTCTTC.

This clonotype was detected ten times or more. This chain links TRBV20-1 with TRBJ2-1; D unclear. The CDR3 runs 14 residues. Trimming stripped 0 bases from V and 3 bases from J, with 9 bases between. CDR1 is DFQATT, CDR2 SNEGSKA, per germline (reference sequence). The CDR3 DNA is TGCAGTGCTAGAGATGGGGTAGTCTACAATGAGCAGTTCTTC. Translated, it gives CSARDGVVYNEQFF.

This clonotype was seen ten or more times. The CDR3 nucleotides are TGTGCCAGCAGCTTAGGTCTCGGACAGCAGTATGGCTACACCTTC. It specifies CASSLGLGQQYGYTF. This sequence joins TRBV11-2 and TRBJ1-2, with D possibly matching TRBD1 (6 bases). Trimming cost V 1 base and J 5 bases, with 14 bases left between them. CDR1 and CDR2 from the germline V gene are SGHAT and FQNNGV. This CDR3 spans 15 amino acids.

Concerning this clonotype: This may arise from a read error, as a much more abundant clone is one base away. V and J are TRBV29-1 and TRBJ2-7, with D possibly matching TRBD1 (5 bases). The germline V gene has CDR1 SQVTM and CDR2 ANQGSEA. The CDR3 is 14 amino acids. Trimming left V 4 bases short and J 7 bases short, with 20 bases between. Written as DNA, the CDR3 is TGCAGCGTTGGTGCGCAGGGCGTCTACAATGAGCAGTACTTC. This codes for CSVGAQGVYNEQYF.

The sample holds many counts of this clonotype. The chain recombines TRBV20-1 with TRBJ2-5; TRBD2 aligns across 9 bases. V lost 0 bases, J lost 5 bases, and 10 bases stayed unmatched. Germline loops: CDR1 DFQATT, CDR2 SNEGSKA (reference sequence). This CDR3 has 16 residues. CDR3 in DNA: TGCAGTGCTAGAGATCCCAATAGCGGGGGTGGGGAGACCCAGTACTTC. Encoded protein: CSARDPNSGGGETQYF.

The chain links TRBV6-1 to TRBJ2-5, with 8 bases that match TRBD1. The CDR3 loop spans 13 amino acids. Germline V CDR1 and CDR2: MNHNS, SASEGT. V dropped 4 bases and J dropped 6; count of bases not matched to a gene: 4. CDR3 DNA sequence: TGTGCCAGCAGTGGGGACAGGACTCAGACCCAGTACTTC. It is translated as CASSGDRTQTQYF.

This clonotype appeared a few times. This may arise from a read error, as a much more abundant clone is one base away. The V and J genes are TRBV7-9 and TRBJ1-2, with D uncertain. Germline V lookup: CDR1 SEHNR, CDR2 FQNEAQ (reference sequence). The CDR3 has 13 amino acids. CDR3 nucleotides: TGTGCCAGCAGCTTAATCCCGGAGCGCGGCTGCACCTTC. Encoded protein: CASSLIPERGCTF.

For this clonotype: One junction end disagrees with the germline gene, perhaps due to a read error. The gene calls are TRBV7-9 and TRBJ1-4; possible D gene TRBD1, 5 bases. This CDR3 is 14 amino acids long. CDR1 and CDR2 from the germline V gene are SEHNR and FQNEAQ (reference sequence). The CDR3 DNA is TGTGCCAGCAGCTTCCGGGACGGTAATGAAGAACTGTTTTTT. Amino acids: CASSFRDGNEELFF.

On this clonotype: This may be a read error, as it is one base from a much larger clone. The CDR3 DNA sequence: TGTGCCAGCAGCTTGACTGGCGGGGGGCCCGTCGAGACCCAGTACTTC. Protein product: CASSLTGGGPVETQYF. The chain has TRBV5-5 and TRBJ2-5, with 8 nucleotides matching TRBD2. This CDR3 is 16 amino acids long. The germline V gene has CDR1 SGHKS and CDR2 YYEKEE (reference sequence). V dropped 1 base and J dropped 5; count of bases not matched to a gene: 10. Combining the CDR3 with reference TRBV5-5 and TRBJ2-5 gives the whole variable domain DAGVTQSPTHLIKTRGQQVTLRCSPISGHKSVSWYQQVLGQGPQFIFQYYEKEERGRGNFPDRFSARQFPNYSSELNVNALLLGDSALYLCASSLTGGGPVETQYFGPGTRLLVL.

This clonotype was seen at least ten times. V usage is TRBV3-1 and J usage is TRBJ1-6; 8 bases agree with TRBD1. This CDR3 is built from 15 residues. The germline CDR1 and CDR2 sequences are LGHDT and YNNKEL (reference sequence). The J segment lost 7 bases and the V segment lost 1 base, leaving 3 bases of the junction unmatched. The CDR3 here is CASSQAGQENSPLHF. CDR3 DNA: TGTGCCAGCAGCCAAGCGGGACAGGAGAATTCACCCCTCCACTTT.

This clonotype occurred many times. This chain joins TRBV5-1 and TRBJ2-1; 7 bases fit TRBD2. Germline CDR1 SGHRS, CDR2 YFSETQ. With V trimmed by 0 bases and J by 7 bases, 7 bases remained unmatched. This CDR3 comprises 15 residues. CDR3 residues: CASSLGRGGSNEQFF. The CDR3 region has the DNA TGCGCCAGCAGCTTGGGCCGCGGGGGATCAAATGAGCAGTTCTTC.

Notes on this clonotype: This sequence may be a read error, since a much larger clone differs from it by one base. This chain links TRBV7-2 with TRBJ2-7; 12 bases agree with TRBD2. Germline V gives CDR1 SGHTA, CDR2 FQGNSA. The V gene end was trimmed by 4 bases and the J gene end by 7 bases; junction bases not matched to a gene: 11. The CDR3 consists of 16 residues. The CDR3 DNA reads TGTGCCAGCAGCTCAGGACTAGCGGGGAGCTACAATGAGCAGTACTTC. This gives the protein CASSSGLAGSYNEQYF.

The V gene is TRBV20-1, the J gene TRBJ2-1, with D perhaps matching TRBD1 (5 bases). V was cut by 0 bases and J by 5 bases, with 14 bases left in between. The CDR3 spans 15 residues. Germline loops: CDR1 DFQATT, CDR2 SNEGSKA (reference sequence). The CDR3 reads CSARDSRGQNNEQFF. CDR3 nucleotides: TGCAGTGCTAGAGATAGTAGGGGCCAGAACAATGAGCAGTTCTTC.

V gene TRBV11-2 combines with J gene TRBJ1-2; a weak D match, TRBD1 (6 bases). The CDR3 sequence is 14 residues long. Germline CDR1 SGHAT, CDR2 FQNNGV. The V and J ends lost 6 bases and 8 bases respectively, with 19 bases between them. CDR3: CASSLYAGAGGYTF. CDR3 sequence (DNA): TGTGCCAGCAGTCTATATGCAGGGGCGGGAGGCTACACCTTC.

This clonotype appeared many times. This chain uses TRBV7-2 with TRBJ2-5; D might be TRBD2 (5 bases). Germline V gene sequence: CDR1 SGHTA, CDR2 FQGNSA. This CDR3 is 15 amino acids long. The ends were cut back, 4 bases at V and 5 bases at J, with 17 bases in the middle. The CDR3 reads CASSSRRVVGETQYF. Written as DNA, the CDR3 is TGTGCCAGCAGCTCCCGGCGGGTAGTCGGCGAGACCCAGTACTTC.

This clonotype appeared a few times. The CDR3 coding sequence is TGTGCCAGCGAAGGGTTTGAGACCCAGTACTTC. Amino acid sequence: CASEGFETQYF. The chain has TRBV3-1 and TRBJ2-5; D gene ambiguous. Germline lookup yields CDR1 LGHDT and CDR2 YNNKEL (reference sequence). Trimming took off 8 bases at V and 5 bases at J, with 9 bases between the two ends. The CDR3 loop spans 11 amino acids.

As concerns this clonotype: One junction end disagrees with the germline gene, perhaps due to a read error. V and J are TRBV4-3 and TRBJ2-1; D not resolved. CDR3 length: 14 amino acids. Germline V gene sequence: CDR1 LGHNA, CDR2 YSLEER. CDR3 sequence (DNA): TGCGCCAGCAGCCGAGAATGGGCCTACAGTGAGCAGTTCTTC. Amino acids: CASSREWAYSEQFF.

This clonotype was detected a few times. The CDR3 protein is CASGSQGAGYQPQHF. CDR3 nucleotides: TGTGCCAGCGGTTCGCAAGGGGCAGGCTATCAGCCCCAGCATTTT. The chain has TRBV6-2 or TRBV6-3 and TRBJ1-5, with D perhaps TRBD1 (5 bases). The CDR3 loop spans 15 amino acids. V gave up 8 bases and J gave up 5 bases, with 19 bases separating them. Germline V gene data show CDR1 as MNHEY and CDR2 as SVGEGT.

To note about this clonotype: This may stem from a read error, because a much larger clone lies one nucleotide away. The CDR3 coding sequence is TGTGCCAGCAGCTTAGATGGGCAGCCCAGCTACGAGCAGTTCTTC. It specifies CASSLDGQPSYEQFF. The chain is built from TRBV7-8 and TRBJ2-1; D remains ambiguous. Germline values: CDR1 SGHVS, CDR2 FQNEAQ. The CDR3 extends over 15 amino acids. V was cut by 1 base and J by 10 bases, with 17 bases left in between.

With regard to this clonotype: It may be a read error: a sequence one base away is much more abundant. This chain uses TRBV7-2 with TRBJ2-7; possibly TRBD1 for D (7 bases). The V gene's germline CDR1 is SGHTA and CDR2 FQGNSA. V lost 3 bases and J 3 bases, leaving 15 bases between the germline ends. CDR3 length: 15 residues. DNA of the CDR3: TGTGCCAGCAGCTTGGGCAGGGGGGCAGGCTACGAGCAGTACTTC. Amino acids: CASSLGRGAGYEQYF. The full variable domain, rest sourced from reference TRBV7-2 and TRBJ2-7, is GAGVSQSPSNKVTEKGKDVELRCDPISGHTALYWYRQSLGQGLEFLIYFQGNSAPDKSGLPSDRFSAERTGGSVSTLTIQRTQQEDSAVYLCASSLGRGAGYEQYFGPGTRLTVT.

Notes on this clonotype: Possible read error: a much larger clone is one base away. The V and J genes are TRBV9 and TRBJ2-7, with TRBD2 matching over 9 bases. There are 14 residues in the CDR3. CDR1 is SGDLS and CDR2 is YYNGEE in the germline V gene. Unmatched junction bases numbered 5, after V lost 0 bases and J lost 7 bases. Written as DNA, the CDR3 is TGTGCCAGCAGCGTAGAGGGACTAGCCAATGAGCAGTACTTC. This sequence encodes CASSVEGLANEQYF.

This clonotype was detected a few times. The V and J genes are TRBV28 and TRBJ1-2; tentatively, D is TRBD1 (5 bases). The length of the CDR3 is 14 residues. Germline CDR1 MDHEN, CDR2 SYDVKM. Trimming left V 6 bases short and J 4 bases short, with 15 bases between. The CDR3 DNA follows: TGTGCCAGCAGGATGGGAGGGGTGAGCTATGGCTACACCTTC. Protein product: CASRMGGVSYGYTF.

This clonotype was observed at least ten times. The chain uses TRBV12-3 or TRBV12-4 and TRBJ1-4, with 7 bases fitting TRBD1. The CDR3 runs to 14 residues. J was trimmed by 8 bases and V by 6 bases; bases with no gene match: 9. In DNA form, the CDR3 reads TGTGCCAGCAGGCGACAGGGAGAAGGAGAAAAACTGTTTTTT. This sequence encodes CASRRQGEGEKLFF.

Ten or more counts support this clonotype. The chain carries TRBV7-9 and TRBJ2-7, with 8 bases matching TRBD1. Germline CDR1 SEHNR, CDR2 FQNEAQ (reference sequence). The J segment lost 2 bases and the V segment lost 2 bases, leaving 5 bases of the junction unmatched. The CDR3 spans 15 residues. The CDR3 is CASSLSATGAYEQYF. The CDR3 coding sequence is TGTGCCAGCAGCTTATCCGCGACAGGGGCCTACGAGCAGTACTTC.

This rearrangement joins TRBV20-1 to TRBJ2-1; TRBD2 aligns across 10 bases. The V gene's germline CDR1 is DFQATT and CDR2 SNEGSKA (reference sequence). V lost 0 bases to trimming and J lost 10 bases; unmatched junction nucleotides: 12. This CDR3 comprises 16 residues. CDR3 sequence: CSARDTLAGVYSEQFF. The CDR3 nucleotides read TGCAGTGCTAGAGACACCCTAGCGGGGGTTTACAGCGAGCAGTTCTTC.